Shown below are 13 T cell receptor beta chains from a single sample sequenced in a study of CD8 T cells in ankylosing spondylitis. TCRdb independently ran MiXCR on the 5' RACE reads; one entry per CDR3 protein. This table has roughly 230,000 distinct CDR3 sequences, 18% appearing once. The sequenced material came from blood, either unsorted or a sorted T cell fraction (not recorded which). The receptors come from a male donor with ankylosing spondylitis or in good health (not recorded which).

CDR3 region: CSVTGGPYEQYF. Here the CDR3 DNA reads TGCAGCGTGACAGGGGGACCCTACGAGCAGTACTTC. This rearrangement joins TRBV29-1 to TRBJ2-7; 9 bases are a match to TRBD1. Germline trimming cut 6 bases from V and 2 bases from J; bases unmatched to any gene: 2. The length of the CDR3 is 12 residues. Per germline, CDR1 SQVTM and CDR2 ANQGSEA.

This chain links TRBV6-5 with TRBJ2-2, with 10 bases identical to TRBD2. The CDR3 has 17 residues. Germline V lookup: CDR1 MNHEY, CDR2 SVGAGI. The junction had 7 bases not matched to a gene; V was cut back by 2 bases and J by 4 bases. This CDR3 reads CASSYHTGTSVTGELFF. DNA of the CDR3: TGTGCCAGCAGTTACCACACCGGGACTAGCGTCACCGGGGAGCTGTTTTTT.

Only a few counts were recorded for this clonotype. As DNA, the CDR3 is TGTGCCAGCAGCGGATATAGCGGGAGTGTGAACGGGGAGCTGTTTTTT. Amino acid sequence: CASSGYSGSVNGELFF. V usage is TRBV9 and J usage is TRBJ2-2, with 9 nucleotides matching TRBD2. Germline CDR1 is SGDLS and CDR2 is YYNGEE. The CDR3 sequence is 16 residues long. V shed 3 bases and J 7 bases; nucleotides not matched to a gene: 10.

This clonotype has ten or more counts. The CDR3 region is CASSEADGQNYGYTF. The CDR3 coding sequence is TGTGCCAGCAGTGAAGCCGACGGACAGAACTATGGCTACACCTTC. The gene calls are TRBV6-1 and TRBJ1-2; a possible D gene is TRBD1 (6 bases). The CDR3 length is 15 residues. V was shortened by 0 bases and J by 2 bases, with 10 bases between the two germline ends. Germline lookup yields CDR1 MNHNS and CDR2 SASEGT.

The chain employs TRBV5-6 and TRBJ2-1; TRBD1 agrees at 11 bases. The trim removed 0 bases at V and 10 bases at J, leaving 12 bases unmatched. The germline CDR1 and CDR2 sequences are SGHDT and YYEEEE. CDR3 length equals 17 residues. The CDR3 coding sequence is TGTGCCAGCAGCTTGGCCTCCGGGACAGGGGGACCCGGGGAGCAGTTCTTC. Residues: CASSLASGTGGPGEQFF.

The CDR3 nucleotides are TGTGCCAGCTCACCTGGGCGCGGGGCCATCACTGAAGCTTTCTTT. This encodes CASSPGRGAITEAFF. V gene TRBV18 combines with J gene TRBJ1-1; a weak D match, TRBD1 (5 bases). CDR1 KGHSH and CDR2 LQKENI come from the germline V gene. V was pared by 3 bases and J by 4 bases, with 15 bases between. The CDR3 covers 15 residues.

This clonotype was recorded at least ten times. This chain joins TRBV20-1 and TRBJ2-3; 14 bases agree with TRBD2. Trimming at V came to 3 bases and at J to 2 bases, leaving 13 bases not matched to a gene. CDR1 DFQATT and CDR2 SNEGSKA come from the germline V gene (reference sequence). This CDR3 has 19 residues. The CDR3 spells CSASRGTSGRLLDTDTQYF. CDR3 in DNA: TGCAGTGCTAGTCGTGGGACTAGCGGGAGACTTTTGGACACAGATACGCAGTATTTT.

This rearrangement joins TRBV29-1 to TRBJ2-1; no clear D gene. Germline CDR1 is SQVTM and CDR2 is ANQGSEA. The ends were cut back, 0 bases at V and 6 bases at J, with 9 bases in the middle. This CDR3 is 13 amino acids long. CDR3 sequence reads: CSVEERRTNEQFF. The CDR3 DNA is TGCAGCGTTGAAGAAAGACGGACCAATGAGCAGTTCTTC.

This chain links TRBV12-3 or TRBV12-4 with TRBJ2-1; 7 bases fit TRBD2. The CDR3 is made up of 13 amino acids. V trimming: 7 bases; J trimming: 12 bases; junction bases outside the gene matches: 12. This CDR3 is CASNYGTTQGQFF. The CDR3 bases are TGTGCCAGCAACTACGGGACTACCCAGGGGCAGTTCTTC.

In this sample, this clonotype turned up many times. This rearrangement joins TRBV7-6 to TRBJ1-6; tentatively, D is TRBD1 (5 bases). The germline gives CDR1 SGHVS, CDR2 FNYEAQ. The V end was cut by 5 bases, the J end by 5 bases, with 13 bases between. There are 15 residues in the CDR3. The CDR3 DNA follows: TGTGCCAGCAGCCAGCGGGACGGAGATAATTCACCCCTCCACTTT. Encoded protein: CASSQRDGDNSPLHF. Full variable domain (outside the CDR3, taken from reference TRBV7-6 and TRBJ1-6): GAGVSQSPRYKVTKRGQDVALRCDPISGHVSLYWYRQALGQGPEFLTYFNYEAQQDKSGLPNDRFSAERPEGSISTLTIQRTEQRDSAMYRCASSQRDGDNSPLHFGNGTRLTVT.

For this clonotype: Possible read error: a much larger clone is one base away. The CDR3 nucleotides read TGCAGTGCTCCCTCTCCGGGACTAGCGGGAAACACGCCCTACCAAGAGACCCAGTACTTC. Protein: CSAPSPGLAGNTPYQETQYF. The gene calls are TRBV20-1 and TRBJ2-5, with TRBD2 matching over 13 bases. Germline trimming cut 5 bases from V and 0 bases from J; bases unmatched to any gene: 18. CDR3 length equals 20 residues. Germline V CDR1 and CDR2: DFQATT, SNEGSKA (reference sequence).

This clonotype has ten or more counts. The gene calls are TRBV5-4 and TRBJ2-1, with 12 bases lining up with TRBD2. Germline V lookup: CDR1 SGHNT, CDR2 YYREEE (reference sequence). V lost 9 bases and J lost 8; bases outside the gene matches: 12. The CDR3 is made up of 15 amino acids. The CDR3 sequence: CATEQTSGRFDEQFF. The CDR3 DNA reads TGTGCCACAGAACAAACTAGCGGGAGGTTCGATGAGCAGTTCTTC.

This clonotype was detected a few times. V usage is TRBV12-3 or TRBV12-4 and J usage is TRBJ2-1, with TRBD1 as a possible D gene (6 bases). The V end lost 5 bases, the J end lost 0 bases, and 11 bases lay between the germline ends. The CDR3 loop spans 15 amino acids. The CDR3 protein is CASSPTDSSYNEQFF. In DNA form, the CDR3 reads TGTGCCAGCAGTCCCACGGACAGCTCCTACAATGAGCAGTTCTTC.